The 5 T cell receptor beta chains in this list originate from one sample, sequenced in a study of T cell responses to AZD1222 COVID-19 vaccine. Some clones are missing from TCRdb's copy, which holds only in-frame ones; the method was immunoSEQ multiplex PCR. The sample yields tens of thousands of clones, approximately 90% seen once. Specimen: peripheral blood, collected 28 days after the second AZD1222 dose. The receptors were sampled from an adult who received the AZD1222 COVID-19 vaccine.

This clone was seen just once. The chain is built from TRBV12-3 or TRBV12-4 and TRBJ1-6; 7 bases line up with TRBD1. This CDR3 contains 13 residues. V gave up 3 bases and J gave up 8 bases; unmatched junction bases: 1. CDR3: CASSFDRDSPLHF. The CDR3 DNA reads as TGTGCCAGCAGTTTTGACAGGGATTCACCCCTCCACTTT.

V gene TRBV10-2 combines with J gene TRBJ1-6; D ambiguous. CDR3 length equals 14 residues. Trimming removed 0 bases from V and 9 bases from J, with 9 bases in between. The V gene's germline CDR1 is WSHSY and CDR2 SAAADI. The CDR3: CASSESGRTSPLHF. In DNA, the CDR3 is TGCGCCAGCAGTGAGTCTGGGCGGACTTCACCCCTCCACTTT.

This sequence joins TRBV28 and TRBJ1-5; no clear D gene. This CDR3 region has 16 residues. The V and J ends lost 0 bases and 2 bases respectively, with 11 bases between them. Germline CDR1 and CDR2: MDHEN and SYDVKM. CDR3 sequence (DNA): TGTGCCAGCAGTTTATGGGCGGCGGAGGGCAATCAGCCCCAGCATTTT. This codes for CASSLWAAEGNQPQHF.

This chain connects TRBV2 to TRBJ2-5, with TRBD1 matching over 8 bases. The CDR3 is 16 residues long. CDR1 and CDR2 from the germline V gene are SNHLY and FYNNEI. V gave up 3 bases and J gave up 5 bases; unmatched junction bases: 11. This CDR3 is CASSDRGTGGSETQYF. DNA of the CDR3: TGTGCCAGCAGTGATCGAGGGACAGGAGGTTCGGAGACCCAGTACTTC.

The rearrangement joins TRBV10-3 to TRBJ2-7; D unclear. The V end lost 2 bases, the J end lost 3 bases, and 8 bases lay between the germline ends. Germline V gives CDR1 ENHRY, CDR2 SYGVKD. The CDR3 loop spans 13 amino acids. CDR3 DNA sequence: TGTGCCATCAGTGAGGTAGATCTCTACGAGCAGTACTTC. This encodes CAISEVDLYEQYF.